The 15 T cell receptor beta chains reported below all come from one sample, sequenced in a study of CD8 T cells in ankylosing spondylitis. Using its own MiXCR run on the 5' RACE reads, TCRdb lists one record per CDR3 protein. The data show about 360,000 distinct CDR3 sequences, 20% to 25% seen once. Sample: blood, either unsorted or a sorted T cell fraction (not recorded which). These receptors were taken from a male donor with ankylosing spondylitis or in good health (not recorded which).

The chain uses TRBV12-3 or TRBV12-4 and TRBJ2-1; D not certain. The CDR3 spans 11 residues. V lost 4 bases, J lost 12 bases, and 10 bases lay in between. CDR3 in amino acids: CASSSPGGQFF. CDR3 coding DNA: TGTGCCAGCAGTTCCCCAGGTGGGCAGTTCTTC.

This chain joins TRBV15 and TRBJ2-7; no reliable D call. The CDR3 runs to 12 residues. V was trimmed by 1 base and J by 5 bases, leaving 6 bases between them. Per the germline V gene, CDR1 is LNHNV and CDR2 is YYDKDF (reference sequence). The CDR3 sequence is CATSRVENEQYF. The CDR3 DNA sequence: TGTGCCACCAGCAGAGTGGAAAACGAGCAGTACTTC.

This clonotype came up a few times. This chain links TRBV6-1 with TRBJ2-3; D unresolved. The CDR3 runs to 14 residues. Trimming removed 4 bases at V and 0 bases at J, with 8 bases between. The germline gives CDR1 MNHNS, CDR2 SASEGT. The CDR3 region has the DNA TGTGCCAGCAGTGGTGAGCTTAGCACAGATACGCAGTATTTT. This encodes CASSGELSTDTQYF.

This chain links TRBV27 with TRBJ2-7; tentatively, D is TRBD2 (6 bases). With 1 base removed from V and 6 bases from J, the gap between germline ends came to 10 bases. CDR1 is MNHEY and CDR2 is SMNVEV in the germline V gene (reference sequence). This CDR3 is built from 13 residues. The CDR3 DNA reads TGTGCCAGCAGTTTATGGGTAGCGGCCGAGCAGTACTTC. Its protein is CASSLWVAAEQYF.

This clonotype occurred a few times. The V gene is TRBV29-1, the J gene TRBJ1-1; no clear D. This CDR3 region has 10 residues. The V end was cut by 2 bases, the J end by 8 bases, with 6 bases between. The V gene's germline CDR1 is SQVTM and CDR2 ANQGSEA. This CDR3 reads CSVELLEAFF. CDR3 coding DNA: TGCAGCGTTGAATTGTTAGAAGCTTTCTTT.

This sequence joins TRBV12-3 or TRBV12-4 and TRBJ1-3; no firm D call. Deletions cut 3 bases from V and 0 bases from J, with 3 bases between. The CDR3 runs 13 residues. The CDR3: CASSFFSGNTIYF. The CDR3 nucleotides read TGTGCCAGCAGTTTCTTCTCTGGAAACACCATATATTTT.

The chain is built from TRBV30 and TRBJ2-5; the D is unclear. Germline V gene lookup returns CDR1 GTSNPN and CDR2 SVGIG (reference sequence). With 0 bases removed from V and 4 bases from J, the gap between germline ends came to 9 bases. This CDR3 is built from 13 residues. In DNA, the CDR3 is TGTGCCTGGAGTGTGGGCATAGGAGAGACCCAGTACTTC. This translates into CAWSVGIGETQYF.

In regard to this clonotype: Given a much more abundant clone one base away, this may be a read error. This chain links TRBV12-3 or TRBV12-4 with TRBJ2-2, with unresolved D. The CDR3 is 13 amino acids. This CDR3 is CASSLGNPGELFF. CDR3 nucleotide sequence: TGTGCCAGCAGTTTAGGGAACCCCGGGGAGCTGTTTTTT.

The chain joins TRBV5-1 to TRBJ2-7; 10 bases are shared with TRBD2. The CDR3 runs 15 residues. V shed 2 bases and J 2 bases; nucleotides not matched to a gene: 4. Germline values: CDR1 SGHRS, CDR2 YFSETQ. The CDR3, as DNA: TGCGCCAGCAGCTTCGTAACTAGCGGGGCCTACGAGCAGTACTTC. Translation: CASSFVTSGAYEQYF. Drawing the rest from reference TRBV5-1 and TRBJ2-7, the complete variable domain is KAGVTQTPRYLIKTRGQQVTLSCSPISGHRSVSWYQQTPGQGLQFLFEYFSETQRNKGNFPGRFSGRQFSNSRSEMNVSTLELGDSALYLCASSFVTSGAYEQYFGPGTRLTVT.

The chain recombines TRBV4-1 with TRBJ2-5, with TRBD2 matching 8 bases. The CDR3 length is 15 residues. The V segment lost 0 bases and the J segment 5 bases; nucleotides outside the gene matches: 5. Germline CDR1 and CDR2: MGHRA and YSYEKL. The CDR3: CASSQDSGVWETQYF. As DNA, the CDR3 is TGCGCCAGCAGCCAAGATAGCGGGGTTTGGGAGACCCAGTACTTC.

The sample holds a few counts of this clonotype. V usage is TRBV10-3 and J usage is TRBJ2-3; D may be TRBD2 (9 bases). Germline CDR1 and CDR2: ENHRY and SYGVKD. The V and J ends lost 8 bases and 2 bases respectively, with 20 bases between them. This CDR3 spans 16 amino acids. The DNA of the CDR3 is TGTGCCATCGCGGGGGGGACAGGTTCCCTCACAGATACGCAGTATTTT. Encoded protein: CAIAGGTGSLTDTQYF.

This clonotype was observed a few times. CDR3 nucleotide sequence: TGTGCCAGCAGTTTTGGTTCGACAGGGGAGACCCAGTACTTC. This gives the protein CASSFGSTGETQYF. This chain connects TRBV12-3 or TRBV12-4 to TRBJ2-5, with 7 bases identical to TRBD1. CDR3 length: 14 amino acids. V gave up 3 bases and J gave up 5 bases; unmatched junction bases: 6.

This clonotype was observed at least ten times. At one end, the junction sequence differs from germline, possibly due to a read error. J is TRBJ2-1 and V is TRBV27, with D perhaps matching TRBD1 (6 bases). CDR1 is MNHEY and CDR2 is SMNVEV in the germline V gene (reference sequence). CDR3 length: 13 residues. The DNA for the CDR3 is TGCGCCAGCAGCTTGACAGGCTACAATGAGCAGTTCTTC. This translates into CASSLTGYNEQFF.

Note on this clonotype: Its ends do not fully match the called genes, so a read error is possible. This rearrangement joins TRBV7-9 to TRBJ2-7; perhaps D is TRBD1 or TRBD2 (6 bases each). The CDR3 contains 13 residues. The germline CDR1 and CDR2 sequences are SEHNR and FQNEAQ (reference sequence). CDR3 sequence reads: CASSSTPGGLESF. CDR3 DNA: TGTGCCAGCAGCTCTACCCCCGGGGGCCTGGAGTCTTTC.

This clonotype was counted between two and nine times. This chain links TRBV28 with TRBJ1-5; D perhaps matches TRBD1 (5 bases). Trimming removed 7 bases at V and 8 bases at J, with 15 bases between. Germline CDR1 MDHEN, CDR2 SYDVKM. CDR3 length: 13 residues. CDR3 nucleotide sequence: TGTGCCAGCACGGGGCGGGGTGCGGAGCCCCAGCATTTT. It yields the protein CASTGRGAEPQHF.